This T cell receptor (beta chain) was identified during a study of beta chain features in type 1 diabetes. Whole-study context: Comparable age, gender and cell yields were observed in patients relative to healthy donors. Broader study findings: Researchers report that Type 1 diabetes patients had moderately but significantly shorter TCRB CDR3s across all four CD4+ subsets.

Via the markers CD45RO/CCR7/CD25/CD127/CD95/CD27, stem cell-like memory, regulatory, central memory and naive CD4+ cells were sorted. CDR1 and CDR2 (germline): MNHEY, SVGAGI. V gave up 8 bases and J gave up 5 bases, with 12 bases separating them. This CDR3 comprises 12 residues. On this clone: As yet, its antigen is unknown.

Reverse transcribing all isolated RNA meant expressed TCRB transcripts were sequenced. The study sequenced naive, central memory and regulatory T cell samples to an average of around 3.4 million reads. The protocol was immunoSEQ multiplex PCR, while the TCRdb copy is restricted to in-frame clones and leaves out a portion. This table holds around 250,000 clones, about 26% found once. This chain joins TRBV6-5 and TRBJ2-5; D unclear. This clonotype was obtained from a man aged 30-40 years in good health. The material sequenced was central memory CD4+ T cells from blood. In DNA form, the CDR3 reads TGTGCCAGCGAAGGGTTAGGGGAGACCCAGTACTTC. It is translated as CASEGLGETQYF.